This TCR beta chain stems from a study of blood T cell repertoires in COVID-19. The table lists this clone with a few counts. Enrollees, roughly 18 to 89 years old, lived in some 24 US areas. Exposed enrollees had met someone with a PCR-confirmed or clinician-diagnosed COVID-19 case at some point within the 2 weeks before study entry. The data were produced by immunoSEQ multiplex PCR, yet TCRdb's version contains in-frame clones alone and is incomplete. This sample has some 180,000 clones, with around 80% found just once. The receptor comes from a man aged 60 to 69 who had been exposed to COVID-19. The sequencing input was PBMCs or T cells enriched from blood (not recorded which).

The chain's CDR3 is CASSRDRGSTNEKLFF. The CDR3 DNA reads as TGTGCCAGCAGCCGGGACAGGGGATCTACTAATGAAAAACTGTTTTTT. The genes are TRBV7-2 and TRBJ1-4, with TRBD1 matching over 10 bases. CDR1 and CDR2 (germline): SGHTA, FQGNSA. The CDR3 totals 16 residues. V trimming: 5 bases; J trimming: 2 bases; junction bases outside the gene matches: 5.